This section outlines one TCR beta chain sequence together with its context. Its matching antigen is unknown. This entry comes from a study of vaccination and CD4 T cells after COVID-19. Deletions cut 6 bases from V and 3 bases from J, with 9 bases between. CDR1 and CDR2 (germline): MRHNA, SNTAGT. The length of the CDR3 is 14 residues. Once obtained from cultured CD4+ T cells, the DNA was sequenced using the Oncomine TCR Beta short-read assay. MiXCR, applied by TCRdb to the PCR reads, yields one record per CDR3 protein. This table has almost 15,000 distinct CDR3 sequences, 65% to 75% appearing once. Treatment given: approximately 9-day PBMC culture with coronavirus spike peptide pools or control peptides (ViraFEST assay). Study results and caveats: It was found that, in convalescent patients, 304 of 307 vaccine-specific clones were spike mono-reactive.

This sequence joins TRBV6-4 and TRBJ1-6; D ambiguous. The receptor was derived from a human donor who had recovered from COVID-19. Material: CD4+ T cells from blood, cultured in vitro. The chain's CDR3 is CASRGSGYNSPLHF. The CDR3 DNA follows: TGTGCCAGCAGGGGGTCGGGCTATAATTCACCCCTCCACTTT.